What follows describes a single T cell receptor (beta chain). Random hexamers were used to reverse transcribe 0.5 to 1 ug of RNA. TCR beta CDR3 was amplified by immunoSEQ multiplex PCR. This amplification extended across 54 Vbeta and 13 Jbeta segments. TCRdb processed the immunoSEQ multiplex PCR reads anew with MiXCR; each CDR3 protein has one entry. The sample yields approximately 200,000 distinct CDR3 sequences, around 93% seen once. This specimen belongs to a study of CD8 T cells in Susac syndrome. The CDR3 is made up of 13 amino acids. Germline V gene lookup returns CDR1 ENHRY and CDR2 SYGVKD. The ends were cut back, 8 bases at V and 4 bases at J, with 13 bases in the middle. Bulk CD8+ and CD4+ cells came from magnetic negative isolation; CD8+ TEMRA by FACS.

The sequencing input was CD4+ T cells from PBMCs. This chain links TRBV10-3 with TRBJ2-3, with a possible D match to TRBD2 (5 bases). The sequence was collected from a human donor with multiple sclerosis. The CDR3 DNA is TGTGCCATCGCTGAGGGCCGATCAGATACGCAGTATTTT. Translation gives CAIAEGRSDTQYF.